This T cell receptor beta chain stems from a study of early T cells in non-severe SARS-CoV-2 infection. This clonotype was recorded many times. This CDR3 spans 13 amino acids. V lost 6 bases, J lost 1 base, and 10 bases lay in between. Per the germline V gene, CDR1 is DFQATT and CDR2 is SNEGSKA (reference sequence). Individual cDNA molecules were tagged with unique molecular identifiers. TCRdb redid the calling of the 5' RACE reads with MiXCR, one entry per CDR3 protein. Found here are about 80,000 distinct CDR3 sequences, about 5% of them singletons; the top ten hold around 7.3%. The sample in question was whole blood, obtained at baseline. The rearrangement links TRBV20-1 to TRBJ1-5, with D hard to call. The receptor's source is an adult who was a healthcare worker with PCR-confirmed SARS-CoV-2 infection or an uninfected control (not recorded which). The CDR3 spells CSARRVSNQPQHF. In nucleotides, the CDR3 is TGCAGTGCGAGACGGGTGAGCAATCAGCCCCAGCATTTT.